The 28 T cell receptor beta chains reported below all come from one sample, sequenced in a study of chemoradiotherapy in HPV16-positive cancers. Clones were read by immunoSEQ multiplex PCR, and TCRdb kept only the in-frame ones, dropping some. The data show approximately 9,600 clones, with approximately 80% seen just once and approximately 13% held by the top ten. Sequenced here: tumor tissue, sampled from a patient who underwent chemoradiotherapy. These receptors originate from a human donor with HPV-associated anogenital cancer.

This chain links TRBV5-4 with TRBJ1-2, with a weak D call TRBD1 (6 bases). CDR1 SGHNT and CDR2 YYREEE come from the germline V gene (reference sequence). CDR3 length equals 14 residues. V was pared by 0 bases and J by 4 bases, with 10 bases between. Here the CDR3 DNA reads TGTGCCAGCAGCTTGGACAGGGTGGCCTATGGCTACACCTTC. Its translation is CASSLDRVAYGYTF.

The chain is built from TRBV6-5 and TRBJ1-2; D not resolved. The CDR3 has 12 amino acids. Germline V CDR1 and CDR2: MNHEY, SVGAGI. Trimming took off 5 bases at V and 7 bases at J, with 11 bases between the two ends. CDR3 protein: CASSPKLGGYTF. The CDR3 nucleotides read TGTGCCAGCAGTCCCAAGTTGGGTGGCTACACCTTC.

The chain carries TRBV7-9 and TRBJ2-3, with a weak D call TRBD1 (5 bases). V lost 1 base and J 1 base, leaving 9 bases between the germline ends. Germline CDR1 reads SEHNR; CDR2 reads FQNEAQ (reference sequence). The CDR3 runs 15 residues. The CDR3 DNA reads as TGTGCCAGCAGCTTAGTCCAGGGCGGCACAGATACGCAGTATTTT. It translates to CASSLVQGGTDTQYF.

This sequence joins TRBV6-5 and TRBJ2-7; D remains unclear. V dropped 0 bases and J dropped 1 base, with 7 bases sitting between them. This CDR3 spans 14 amino acids. Germline V gives CDR1 MNHEY, CDR2 SVGAGI. CDR3 residues: CASSYSWGSYEQYF. CDR3 in DNA: TGTGCCAGCAGTTACTCTTGGGGATCCTACGAGCAGTACTTC.

The genes are TRBV6-4 and TRBJ1-1; TRBD1 matches at 8 bases. After removal of 6 bases from V and 5 bases from J, the junction contained 5 bases not matched to a gene. This CDR3 is built from 13 residues. Germline CDR1 and CDR2: MRHNA and SNTAGT. The CDR3 is CASRDRVGTEAFF. In nucleotides, the CDR3 is TGTGCCAGCAGGGACAGGGTAGGGACTGAAGCTTTCTTT.

V is TRBV5-1 and J is TRBJ1-2; D is perhaps TRBD1 (5 bases). Trimming stripped 0 bases from V and 8 bases from J, with 14 bases between. CDR1 and CDR2 from the germline V gene are SGHRS and YFSETQ. The CDR3 covers 14 residues. CDR3 amino acids: CASSLEGRAGGYTF. In DNA, the CDR3 is TGCGCCAGCAGCTTGGAGGGCAGGGCCGGGGGCTACACCTTC.

This clone has a handful of counts. The genes are TRBV28 and TRBJ2-3, with 9 bases that match TRBD1. CDR3 size: 21 residues. Germline values: CDR1 MDHEN, CDR2 SYDVKM. V was clipped by 5 bases and J by 4 bases; unmatched bases: 25. The CDR3 loop is CASSLLDGQGLPWYDADTQYF. The CDR3 DNA reads as TGTGCCAGCAGTCTCCTTGATGGACAGGGGCTCCCCTGGTATGATGCAGATACGCAGTATTTT.

The chain uses TRBV4-1 and TRBJ1-4; 7 nucleotides align to TRBD1. Germline V gene sequence: CDR1 MGHRA, CDR2 YSYEKL. The CDR3 sequence is 15 residues long. Unmatched junction bases numbered 5, after V lost 1 base and J lost 6 bases. CDR3 nucleotide sequence: TGCGCCAGCAGCCAAGTTGGAACAGGGGATGAAAAACTGTTTTTT. Translation: CASSQVGTGDEKLFF.

The V call is TRBV2, the J call TRBJ2-7; 11 bases map to TRBD2. CDR1 and CDR2 from the germline V gene are SNHLY and FYNNEI. V trimming: 6 bases; J trimming: 4 bases; junction bases outside the gene matches: 5. The length of the CDR3 is 14 residues. The DNA of the CDR3 is TGTGCCAGCAGCAAGGGACTAGCGGTGTACGAGCAGTACTTC. This sequence encodes CASSKGLAVYEQYF.

The chain employs TRBV19 and TRBJ1-5; 7 bases agree with TRBD1. This CDR3 has 15 residues. Germline V gene lookup returns CDR1 LNHDA and CDR2 SQIVND (reference sequence). V lost 6 bases, J lost 3 bases, and 8 bases stayed unmatched. CDR3 loop: CASRSDRDPNQPQHF. The DNA of the CDR3 is TGTGCCAGTAGATCCGACAGGGACCCCAATCAGCCCCAGCATTTT.

This sequence joins TRBV6-6 and TRBJ1-1; tentative D call: TRBD1 (6 bases). Looked up from germline, CDR1 is MNHNY and CDR2 is SVGAGI (reference sequence). V was trimmed by 2 bases and J by 8 bases, leaving 12 bases between them. The CDR3 is made up of 13 amino acids. Written as DNA, the CDR3 is TGTGCCAGCAGTTACAAGTCCGGGACAGAAGCTTTCTTT. Its protein product is CASSYKSGTEAFF.

The chain has TRBV9 and TRBJ2-1; TRBD1 is a possible D gene (5 bases). V lost 0 bases, J lost 7 bases, and 14 bases lay in between. The germline V gene has CDR1 SGDLS and CDR2 YYNGEE. CDR3 length: 15 amino acids. CDR3 region: CASSVGLTGQNEQFF. The DNA of the CDR3 is TGTGCCAGCAGCGTAGGACTCACAGGTCAGAATGAGCAGTTCTTC. The full variable domain, rest sourced from reference TRBV9 and TRBJ2-1, is DSGVTQTPKHLITATGQRVTLRCSPRSGDLSVYWYQQSLDQGLQFLIQYYNGEERAKGNILERFSAQQFPDLHSELNLSSLELGDSALYFCASSVGLTGQNEQFFGPGTRLTVL.

The chain joins TRBV5-1 to TRBJ2-4; tentatively, D is TRBD1 (6 bases). Germline CDR1 SGHRS, CDR2 YFSETQ. The CDR3 consists of 15 residues. V lost 3 bases and J lost 2, with 12 bases in between. CDR3 amino acids: CASSSVQGPKNIQYF. The CDR3 DNA follows: TGCGCCAGCAGCTCCGTACAGGGACCCAAAAACATTCAGTACTTC.

This clone was counted only a few times. This chain links TRBV27 with TRBJ1-5; 8 nucleotides agree with TRBD1. The V segment lost 6 bases and the J segment 1 base; nucleotides outside the gene matches: 5. This CDR3 region has 15 residues. Germline V gene data show CDR1 as MNHEY and CDR2 as SMNVEV (reference sequence). In nucleotides, the CDR3 is TGTGCCAGCAGGAGACAGGGGAACAGCAATCAGCCCCAGCATTTT. It translates to CASRRQGNSNQPQHF.

This chain links TRBV9 with TRBJ2-1; 8 bases agree with TRBD2. Germline CDR1 reads SGDLS; CDR2 reads YYNGEE. The CDR3 is 15 residues long. Germline trimming cut 4 bases from V and 6 bases from J; bases unmatched to any gene: 9. The CDR3 sequence is CASSPRVAGSNEQFF. Here the CDR3 DNA reads TGTGCCAGCAGCCCCCGGGTAGCGGGGAGCAATGAGCAGTTCTTC. The entire variable domain, with the rest obtained from reference TRBV9 and TRBJ2-1, is as follows: DSGVTQTPKHLITATGQRVTLRCSPRSGDLSVYWYQQSLDQGLQFLIQYYNGEERAKGNILERFSAQQFPDLHSELNLSSLELGDSALYFCASSPRVAGSNEQFFGPGTRLTVL.

The chain recombines TRBV18 with TRBJ2-7; 9 nucleotides align to TRBD1. Germline CDR1 KGHSH, CDR2 LQKENI. The CDR3 extends over 15 amino acids. The junction had 5 bases not matched to a gene; V was cut back by 3 bases and J by 2 bases. CDR3 bases: TGTGCCAGCTCACCCACAGGGGGCCAAACCTACGAGCAGTACTTC. This translates into CASSPTGGQTYEQYF.

The chain employs TRBV10-3 and TRBJ1-3; unclear D gene. Trimming cost V 2 bases and J 0 bases, with 11 bases left between them. This CDR3 region has 16 residues. The germline V gene encodes CDR1 ENHRY and CDR2 SYGVKD. The CDR3 nucleotides are TGTGCCATCAGTGAGGGCGACCGTATCTCTGGAAACACCATATATTTT. It specifies CAISEGDRISGNTIYF.

The rearrangement uses TRBV5-1 and TRBJ1-2, with 12 bases matching TRBD1. The CDR3 covers 16 residues. Germline CDR1 and CDR2: SGHRS and YFSETQ. V lost 3 bases, J lost 8 bases, and 11 bases stayed unmatched. Here the CDR3 reads CASSSRGTGGNEGYTF. The CDR3 region has the DNA TGCGCCAGCAGCTCAAGGGGGACAGGGGGCAATGAGGGCTACACCTTC.

The chain has TRBV9 and TRBJ1-2; D ambiguous. The CDR3 is made up of 15 amino acids. Looked up from germline, CDR1 is SGDLS and CDR2 is YYNGEE. Trimming removed 4 bases at V and 3 bases at J, with 16 bases between. CDR3 sequence: CASSTHRGSDYGYTF. CDR3 nucleotide sequence: TGTGCCAGCAGCACCCACAGAGGGAGTGACTATGGCTACACCTTC.

The chain couples TRBV4-2 to TRBJ2-3; maybe TRBD1 (6 bases). This CDR3 has 17 residues. CDR1 LGHNA and CDR2 YNFKEQ come from the germline V gene. Trimming took 4 bases from V and 1 from J, leaving 18 bases between them. This CDR3 reads CASSPTGPGQGTDTQYF. The CDR3 coding sequence is TGTGCCAGCAGCCCCACTGGGCCGGGACAAGGCACAGATACGCAGTATTTT.

V and J are TRBV19 and TRBJ1-2; unclear D gene. Trimming took 9 bases from V and 5 from J, leaving 19 bases between them. CDR3 size: 14 residues. CDR1 is LNHDA and CDR2 is SQIVND in the germline V gene (reference sequence). Here the CDR3 DNA reads TGTGCCAGCAAGACCCTGGGAGAAAGTTATGGCTACACCTTC. Its translation is CASKTLGESYGYTF.

This clone came up once. This chain joins TRBV2 and TRBJ1-2; D not certain. The CDR3 sequence is 11 residues long. Between the trimmed V and J ends, which lost 6 bases and 6 bases, there was a span of 8 bases. Germline CDR1 is SNHLY and CDR2 is FYNNEI. The CDR3 spells CASRIRDGYTF. As DNA, the CDR3 is TGTGCCAGCAGGATCCGTGATGGCTACACCTTC.

The chain carries TRBV11-2 and TRBJ2-7, with 8 bases lining up with TRBD2. The CDR3 spans 16 residues. Trimming at V came to 5 bases and at J to 2 bases, leaving 11 bases not matched to a gene. CDR1 and CDR2 from the germline V gene are SGHAT and FQNNGV. CDR3 amino acids: CASSPFLAGHPYEQYF. The CDR3 DNA is TGTGCCAGCAGCCCTTTTCTAGCGGGCCATCCCTACGAGCAGTACTTC.

This rearrangement joins TRBV5-1 to TRBJ2-5; D gene uncertain. V lost 0 bases to trimming and J lost 2 bases, with 8 bases between them. This CDR3 comprises 14 residues. CDR1 and CDR2 from the germline V gene are SGHRS and YFSETQ. CDR3 coding DNA: TGCGCCAGCAGCTTGGTACCGGGTCAAGAGACCCAGTACTTC. This sequence encodes CASSLVPGQETQYF.

J is TRBJ1-4 and V is TRBV18; 7 nucleotides agree with TRBD1. This CDR3 region has 13 residues. Per germline, CDR1 KGHSH and CDR2 LQKENI. After removal of 6 bases from V and 5 bases from J, the junction contained 3 bases not matched to a gene. CDR3 nucleotides: TGTGCCAGCTCGCAACAGGGGAATGAAAAACTGTTTTTT. It codes for CASSQQGNEKLFF.

The rearrangement links TRBV19 to TRBJ1-3; 8 positions match TRBD1. The germline CDR1 and CDR2 sequences are LNHDA and SQIVND (reference sequence). CDR3 length equals 13 residues. V shed 7 bases and J 6 bases; nucleotides not matched to a gene: 5. CDR3 DNA sequence: TGTGCCAGTAATGACAGGGGATTAAACACCATATATTTT. Translated, it gives CASNDRGLNTIYF.

The V gene is TRBV28, the J gene TRBJ1-1; weak D call: TRBD1 (6 bases). Germline CDR1 MDHEN, CDR2 SYDVKM. The CDR3 consists of 14 residues. V was cut by 5 bases and J by 7 bases, with 17 bases left in between. CDR3 amino acids: CASSEPQGPVEAFF. CDR3 DNA: TGTGCCAGCAGTGAGCCTCAGGGGCCCGTTGAAGCTTTCTTT.

The chain links TRBV6-1 to TRBJ1-2; a possible D gene is TRBD1 (6 bases). The germline CDR1 and CDR2 sequences are MNHNS and SASEGT. The CDR3 contains 12 residues. V was trimmed by 11 bases and J by 7 bases, leaving 17 bases between them. Here the CDR3 DNA reads TGTGCCGCCACGGCAGGGGCGCTTGGCTACACCTTC. It translates to CAATAGALGYTF.